The subject of this entry is one TCR beta chain. Its antigen is unknown. This sample was included in a study of graft-versus-host responses after intestinal transplantation. Study outcomes and limitations: GvH clones turned up in recipient marrow; some had shown up first in ileum or blood.

Assay: immunoSEQ multiplex PCR; the TCRdb copy retains only in-frame clones and omits some. There are around 8,000 clones in the sample; around four fifths occur only once, and approximately 10% lies in the top ten. The graft tissue was processed, and this released both intraepithelial and lamina propria lymphocytes. Per the germline V gene, CDR1 is SGHVS and CDR2 is FNYEAQ. There are 15 residues in the CDR3. V was cut by 3 bases and J by 4 bases, with 13 bases left in between. V gene TRBV7-6 combines with J gene TRBJ2-1; TRBD1 is a possible D gene (6 bases). The sequenced sample was ileum tissue, obtained approximately 120 days after transplant. The receptor comes from a human patient who received an intestinal transplant, so some T cells may come from the graft donor. The chain's CDR3 is CASSFTEGVYNEQFF. The DNA for the CDR3 is TGTGCCAGCAGCTTCACCGAGGGGGTATACAATGAGCAGTTCTTC.